The rows below give T cell receptor beta chains drawn from one sample of a study of T cells in localized non-small cell lung cancer. The assay was immunoSEQ multiplex PCR, and TCRdb's table has in-frame clones only and misses some. There are tens of thousands of clones in the sample; 85% to 90% occur only once, and approximately 12% lies in the top ten. This sample comprised peripheral blood, obtained before any cancer treatment. The source of these receptors is a male donor aged 60 or older with stage I lung adenocarcinoma. Both conserved end residues are part of each CDR3. A D gene is named only where the DNA matches it firmly. The listing skips clone size in some rows; elsewhere it reads once, few, many or a size class.

v_gene: TRBV6-5
d_gene: -
j_gene: TRBJ2-2
abundance: -
CDR3aa: CASSYSRDVGELFF
CDR3nt: TGTGCCAGCAGTTACTCCCGGGACGTCGGGGAGCTGTTTTTT

v_gene: TRBV18
d_gene: TRBD2
j_gene: TRBJ2-1
abundance: -
CDR3aa: CASSPRTSGSGYNEQFF
CDR3nt: TGTGCCAGCTCACCAAGGACTAGCGGGAGTGGGTACAATGAGCAGTTCTTC

v_gene: TRBV27
d_gene: TRBD2
j_gene: TRBJ2-3
abundance: -
CDR3aa: CASRSGGRGTDTQYF
CDR3nt: TGTGCCAGCAGGTCGGGCGGGAGAGGGACAGATACGCAGTATTTT

v_gene: TRBV11-2
d_gene: -
j_gene: TRBJ2-5
abundance: -
CDR3aa: CASSSTGRETQYF
CDR3nt: TGTGCCAGCAGCTCTACAGGGAGGGAGACCCAGTACTTC

v_gene: TRBV30
d_gene: TRBD2
j_gene: TRBJ2-3
abundance: -
CDR3aa: CAWSLNSGDGGGGTDTQYF
CDR3nt: TGTGCCTGGAGTCTCAACTCGGGCGACGGCGGGGGGGGCACAGATACGCAGTATTTT

v_gene: TRBV5-4
d_gene: TRBD1
j_gene: TRBJ2-7
abundance: -
CDR3aa: CASSSGQGYEQYF
CDR3nt: TGTGCCAGCAGCTCGGGACAGGGGTACGAGCAGTACTTC

v_gene: TRBV9
d_gene: TRBD2
j_gene: TRBJ2-1
abundance: once
CDR3aa: CASSVGGLAVDNEQFF
CDR3nt: TGTGCCAGCAGCGTAGGGGGACTAGCGGTAGACAATGAGCAGTTCTTC

v_gene: TRBV7-2
d_gene: -
j_gene: TRBJ1-1
abundance: -
CDR3aa: CASIPGGLAQGLGTEAFF
CDR3nt: TGTGCCAGCATCCCTGGTGGGCTGGCGCAGGGGTTGGGGACTGAAGCTTTCTTT

v_gene: TRBV10-3
d_gene: TRBD1
j_gene: TRBJ1-4
abundance: -
CDR3aa: CAISGTSTGVIEKLFF
CDR3nt: TGTGCCATCAGTGGCACCTCGACAGGGGTTATTGAAAAACTGTTTTTT

v_gene: TRBV2
d_gene: TRBD1
j_gene: TRBJ2-5
abundance: -
CDR3aa: CASSLYGGQGETQYF
CDR3nt: TGTGCCAGCAGCCTATATGGGGGACAGGGTGAGACCCAGTACTTC

v_gene: TRBV30
d_gene: TRBD1
j_gene: TRBJ2-7
abundance: -
CDR3aa: CAWRGQGSYEQYF
CDR3nt: TGTGCCTGGAGGGGACAGGGCTCCTACGAGCAGTACTTC

v_gene: TRBV6-1
d_gene: TRBD1
j_gene: TRBJ2-2
abundance: few
CDR3aa: CASSLTGGGTGELFF
CDR3nt: TGTGCCAGCAGCCTGACAGGGGGAGGCACCGGGGAGCTGTTTTTT

v_gene: TRBV28
d_gene: -
j_gene: TRBJ1-5
abundance: few
CDR3aa: CASSPPAGGIGNQPQHF
CDR3nt: TGTGCCAGCAGTCCCCCGGCGGGAGGGATTGGCAATCAGCCCCAGCATTTT

v_gene: TRBV28
d_gene: -
j_gene: TRBJ1-3
abundance: -
CDR3aa: CASSLSVTGNTIYF
CDR3nt: TGTGCCAGCAGTTTATCAGTTACTGGAAACACCATATATTTT

v_gene: TRBV11-2
d_gene: -
j_gene: TRBJ1-1
abundance: few
CDR3aa: CASSLVMGVANTEAFF
CDR3nt: TGTGCCAGCAGCTTAGTAATGGGGGTGGCGAACACTGAAGCTTTCTTT

v_gene: TRBV18
d_gene: TRBD2
j_gene: TRBJ2-3
abundance: -
CDR3aa: CASSPPGLGSSDTQYF
CDR3nt: TGTGCCAGCTCACCCCCGGGACTAGGCTCGTCAGATACGCAGTATTTT

v_gene: TRBV30
d_gene: TRBD1
j_gene: TRBJ1-5
abundance: -
CDR3aa: CAWSSGTGLNQPQHF
CDR3nt: TGTGCCTGGAGTTCCGGGACAGGCTTAAATCAGCCCCAGCATTTT

v_gene: TRBV14
d_gene: -
j_gene: TRBJ2-5
abundance: -
CDR3aa: CASSPGTAWGEETQYF
CDR3nt: TGTGCCAGCAGCCCGGGGACAGCCTGGGGGGAAGAGACCCAGTACTTC

v_gene: TRBV29-1
d_gene: -
j_gene: TRBJ2-1
abundance: -
CDR3aa: CSVEPWADNEQFF
CDR3nt: TGCAGCGTTGAACCCTGGGCGGACAATGAGCAGTTCTTC

v_gene: TRBV29-1
d_gene: TRBD1
j_gene: TRBJ1-4
abundance: once
CDR3aa: CSAFSGTGRVTNEKLFF
CDR3nt: TGCAGCGCCTTTTCCGGGACAGGGAGAGTGACTAATGAAAAACTGTTTTTT

v_gene: TRBV4-3
d_gene: -
j_gene: TRBJ2-2
abundance: -
CDR3aa: CASSQGRSVTGELFF
CDR3nt: TGCGCCAGCAGCCAAGGGCGATCCGTTACCGGGGAGCTGTTTTTT

v_gene: TRBV6-5
d_gene: -
j_gene: TRBJ2-1
abundance: -
CDR3aa: CASSRRGDEQFF
CDR3nt: TGTGCCAGCAGCCGACGAGGGGACGAGCAGTTCTTC

v_gene: TRBV7-2
d_gene: -
j_gene: TRBJ2-1
abundance: -
CDR3aa: CASSPPANEQFF
CDR3nt: TGTGCCAGCAGCCCCCCAGCCAATGAGCAGTTCTTC

v_gene: TRBV30
d_gene: -
j_gene: TRBJ1-2
abundance: once
CDR3aa: CAWTPGGANYGYTF
CDR3nt: TGTGCCTGGACCCCCGGGGGGGCTAACTATGGCTACACCTTC

v_gene: TRBV7-2
d_gene: TRBD2
j_gene: TRBJ2-7
abundance: -
CDR3aa: CASSLSSGSQYEQYF
CDR3nt: TGTGCCAGCAGCTTATCAAGCGGGAGTCAGTACGAGCAGTACTTC

v_gene: TRBV5-1
d_gene: -
j_gene: TRBJ2-1
abundance: once
CDR3aa: CASSLPTEVNEQFF
CDR3nt: TGCGCCAGCAGCCTACCGACGGAGGTCAATGAGCAGTTCTTC

v_gene: TRBV18
d_gene: -
j_gene: TRBJ1-4
abundance: -
CDR3aa: CASSPPGLKEKLFF
CDR3nt: TGTGCCAGCTCACCACCGGGCCTCAAGGAAAAACTGTTTTTT

v_gene: TRBV7-2
d_gene: -
j_gene: TRBJ2-7
abundance: -
CDR3aa: CASSLGGTVGYEQYF
CDR3nt: TGTGCCAGCAGCTTAGGCGGGACGGTTGGCTACGAGCAGTACTTC